This is a list of T cell receptor beta chains from one sample in a study of cytomegalovirus exposure and HLA in healthy donors. Repertoires were generated with immunoSEQ multiplex PCR, while TCRdb's copy carries only in-frame clones and drops some. This table has more than 150,000 clones, approximately 84% appearing once. The sequencing sample was made of PBMCs. The receptors were sampled from a girl between 10 and 17 years old in good health and CMV-seropositive. The CDR3 runs from the conserved cysteine through the conserved F or W. The order of the fields is J gene, clone size, V gene, D gene, CDR3 protein, CDR3 DNA. A D gene is named only where the DNA matches it firmly. Where a row states a size, it is once, few, many or the class of an expanded clone; other rows omit it.

TRBJ1-5	.	TRBV27	.	CASSSRGASSQPQHF	TGTGCCAGCAGTTCACGGGGGGCTTCCAGTCAGCCCCAGCATTTT
TRBJ2-5	.	TRBV5-4	.	CASSHPGSQETQYF	TGTGCCAGCAGCCATCCGGGTAGTCAAGAGACCCAGTACTTC
TRBJ1-2	.	TRBV5-1	TRBD1	CASSPRTGPNYGYTF	TGCGCCAGCAGCCCCCGGACAGGGCCTAACTATGGCTACACCTTC
TRBJ1-2	few	TRBV6-1	.	CASRRQTYYGYTF	TGTGCCAGCAGAAGACAGACGTACTATGGCTACACCTTC
TRBJ2-7	.	TRBV6-1	TRBD2	CASSEALAGLRSYEQYF	TGTGCCAGCAGTGAAGCGCTAGCGGGCCTTCGCTCCTACGAGCAGTACTTC
TRBJ2-7	.	TRBV29-1	.	CSVQRDYEQYF	TGCAGCGTCCAGAGGGATTACGAGCAGTACTTC
TRBJ1-1	once	TRBV5-5	TRBD1	CASRQTGATEAFF	TGTGCCAGCAGACAGACAGGGGCGACTGAAGCTTTCTTT
TRBJ1-1	.	TRBV27	.	CASSAGWNTEAFF	TGTGCCAGCAGTGCCGGGTGGAACACTGAAGCTTTCTTT
TRBJ2-5	.	TRBV5-4	.	CASSLGLGETQYF	TGTGCCAGCAGCTTGGGCCTAGGAGAGACCCAGTACTTC
TRBJ2-5	.	TRBV9	TRBD2	CASSVVAGGPGETQYF	TGTGCCAGCAGCGTAGTAGCGGGAGGGCCCGGGGAGACCCAGTACTTC
TRBJ2-5	.	TRBV5-1	.	CASSLVSGAGETQYF	TGCGCCAGCAGCTTGGTATCAGGGGCGGGAGAGACCCAGTACTTC
TRBJ1-2	.	TRBV10-1	.	CASSETGNYGYTF	TGCGCCAGCAGTGAGACCGGGAACTATGGCTACACCTTC
TRBJ2-7	.	TRBV27	.	CASSPLGAFSYEQYF	TGTGCCAGCAGTCCTCTGGGGGCCTTCTCCTACGAGCAGTACTTC
TRBJ2-1	.	TRBV18	.	CASSMTGNNEQFF	TGTGCCAGCTCAATGACAGGAAACAATGAGCAGTTCTTC
TRBJ1-5	.	TRBV7-9	.	CSSSYRDQPQHF	TGTTCCAGCAGCTACAGAGATCAGCCCCAGCATTTT
TRBJ2-7	once	TRBV30	.	CAWRDQGSLHEQYF	TGTGCCTGGAGGGATCAGGGGTCCCTCCACGAGCAGTACTTC
TRBJ2-7	.	TRBV29-1	.	CSVEDSTGQKF	TGCAGCGTTGAAGATAGTACGGGACAAAAATTT
TRBJ2-7	.	TRBV5-1	.	CASSLTGANLIYEQYF	TGCGCCAGCAGCTTGACTGGAGCCAATTTGATCTACGAGCAGTACTTC
TRBJ1-2	.	TRBV5-6	TRBD1	CASSDRVWGYGYTF	TGTGCCAGCAGCGACAGGGTTTGGGGCTATGGCTACACCTTC
TRBJ2-3	.	TRBV11-2	TRBD2	CASSLGASGIRADTQYF	TGTGCCAGCAGCTTGGGCGCTAGCGGGATAAGGGCAGATACGCAGTATTTT
TRBJ1-1	.	TRBV15	.	CATSTRGAEAFF	TGTGCCACCAGCACACGAGGTGCTGAAGCTTTCTTT
TRBJ2-7	.	TRBV7-3	.	CASSLQGGRNEQYF	TGTGCCAGCAGCTTACAGGGAGGTAGAAACGAGCAGTACTTC
TRBJ2-7	.	TRBV27	TRBD2	CASSLLASGTNEQYF	TGTGCCAGCAGTTTATTAGCTAGCGGGACAAACGAGCAGTACTTC
TRBJ2-3	.	TRBV11-2	.	CASSSLDGRGTDTQYF	TGTGCCAGCAGCTCCCTAGATGGCCGGGGCACAGATACGCAGTATTTT
TRBJ2-7	.	TRBV7-8	TRBD2	CASSPSLAGDVTYEQYF	TGTGCCAGCAGCCCCTCTTTAGCGGGAGACGTAACCTACGAGCAGTACTTC
TRBJ1-1	once	TRBV7-3	.	CASSLYGQNTEAFF	TGTGCCAGCAGCCTATACGGACAGAACACTGAAGCTTTCTTT
TRBJ1-1	.	TRBV10-2	.	CASSDLSFAEAFF	TGCGCCAGCAGTGACCTTAGTTTCGCTGAAGCTTTCTTT
TRBJ1-4	.	TRBV25-1	.	CASRPTGTTNEKLFF	TGTGCCAGCAGGCCTACAGGGACAACTAATGAAAAACTGTTTTTT
TRBJ1-4	.	TRBV28	TRBD1	CASSFVWSVRGTDLITTNEKLFF	TGTGCCAGCAGTTTTGTATGGAGTGTCCGAGGGACAGACCTTATAACAACTAATGAAAAACTGTTTTTT
TRBJ2-1	few	TRBV29-1	.	CSVGGNEQFF	TGCAGCGTCGGGGGCAATGAGCAGTTCTTC
TRBJ2-7	.	TRBV7-7	.	CASSFGVRDEQYF	TGTGCTAGCAGCTTCGGCGTTCGGGACGAGCAGTACTTC
TRBJ2-7	.	TRBV5-6	TRBD2	CASSPSPLAEAFSYEQYF	TGTGCCAGCAGCCCGAGTCCCCTAGCGGAGGCATTCTCCTACGAGCAGTACTTC
TRBJ2-7	once	TRBV10-3	.	CAISVLDFSYEQYF	TGTGCCATCAGTGTCCTGGACTTTTCCTACGAGCAGTACTTC
TRBJ2-2	few	TRBV21-1	.	CASSWTSGKANTGELFF	TGTGCCAGCAGCTGGACTAGCGGAAAGGCGAACACCGGGGAGCTGTTTTTT
TRBJ2-5	few	TRBV5-1	TRBD1	CASRPGQGGETQYF	TGCGCCAGCAGACCTGGACAGGGGGGAGAGACCCAGTACTTC
TRBJ2-7	.	TRBV7-9	TRBD1	CASSLAGTGYEQYF	TGTGCCAGCAGCTTAGCAGGGACAGGCTACGAGCAGTACTTC
TRBJ1-1	few	TRBV5-1	TRBD1	CASSDHSRGAVNPRPLNTEAFF	TGCGCCAGCAGCGACCATTCCAGGGGGGCGGTTAATCCGCGGCCCCTGAACACTGAAGCTTTCTTT
TRBJ1-1	.	TRBV7-8	.	CASSSWNTEAFF	TGTGCCAGCAGCTCCTGGAACACTGAAGCTTTCTTT
TRBJ2-1	.	TRBV11-2	TRBD2	CASSRRLAAVNEQFF	TGTGCCAGCAGCCGCAGACTAGCTGCAGTGAATGAGCAGTTCTTC
TRBJ1-2	few	TRBV30	.	CAWNRQEYGYTF	TGTGCCTGGAACAGACAGGAGTATGGCTACACCTTC
TRBJ2-2	few	TRBV5-1	TRBD1	CASSLEGTANTGELFF	TGCGCCAGCAGCTTGGAAGGGACAGCGAACACCGGGGAGCTGTTTTTT
TRBJ2-3	.	TRBV7-3	.	CASSLSGEGTDTQYF	TGTGCCAGCAGCTTAAGCGGAGAGGGCACAGATACGCAGTATTTT
TRBJ2-2	once	TRBV7-3	.	CASSLNQGGNTGELFF	TGTGCCAGCAGCTTAAATCAGGGAGGGAACACCGGGGAGCTGTTTTTT
TRBJ1-1	.	TRBV12-5	TRBD1	CASGLSTKQDRAFF	TGTGCTAGTGGTTTGTCAACCAAACAGGACAGGGCTTTCTTT
TRBJ1-1	.	TRBV10-3	.	CAITPGSGNTEAFF	TGTGCCATCACCCCGGGGAGTGGGAACACTGAAGCTTTCTTT
TRBJ2-1	.	TRBV27	TRBD2	CASSLGLAGPNEQFF	TGTGCCAGCAGTTTGGGACTAGCGGGACCCAATGAGCAGTTCTTC
TRBJ2-1	.	TRBV4-2	.	CASSQALTGAVNEQFF	TGTGCCAGCAGCCAAGCACTGACGGGTGCGGTTAATGAGCAGTTCTTC